One and the same sample provided the 11 T cell receptor beta chains below, sequenced in a study of cytomegalovirus exposure and HLA in healthy donors (dated by TCRdb to 2016 to 2017). The library relied on the immunoSEQ multiplex PCR assay. For the multiplex PCR, a mixture combining 60 forward primers for TCR Vbeta segments and 13 reverse primers for TCR Jbeta segments was used. Drawn from immuneACCESS, this table holds only the in-frame rearrangements with V and J called that TCRdb kept. Clones are partly lost; checked studies trace under half to an unresolved V gene and leave the rest unexplained. The sample includes around 180,000 clones, with over 60% observed a single time. Clones ranked in the top ten supply 1.5% of the sample. Material for sequencing was PBMCs. All receptors come from a girl aged 10-17 years in good health and CMV-seronegative.

This chain joins TRBV5-1 and TRBJ2-1; D is possibly TRBD2 (7 bases). Per the germline V gene, CDR1 is SGHRS and CDR2 is YFSETQ. This CDR3 comprises 15 residues. V was shortened by 4 bases and J by 10 bases, with 21 bases between the two germline ends. The CDR3 region is CASSIGGGIPQEQFF. CDR3 in DNA: TGCGCCAGCAGCATAGGGGGGGGTATCCCCCAGGAGCAGTTCTTC.

A single count supports this clone. CDR3 residues: CASSSHDQRNDYGYTF. The CDR3 DNA reads TGTGCCAGCAGCTCCCACGATCAGCGGAACGACTATGGCTACACCTTC. This chain connects TRBV5-8 to TRBJ1-2; the D is unclear. The CDR3 contains 16 residues. V was pared by 3 bases and J by 3 bases, with 18 bases between. Germline V gene sequence: CDR1 SGHTS, CDR2 YDEGEE.

This clone was recorded a few times. V gene TRBV30 combines with J gene TRBJ1-1; the D is unclear. There are 11 residues in the CDR3. V gave up 1 base and J gave up 7 bases, with 7 bases separating them. Germline V gives CDR1 GTSNPN, CDR2 SVGIG (reference sequence). CDR3 region: CAWSAGYEAFF. As DNA, the CDR3 is TGTGCCTGGAGTGCGGGTTATGAAGCTTTCTTT.

This chain connects TRBV27 to TRBJ1-2; the match to TRBD1 covers 10 bases. Germline V gene data show CDR1 as MNHEY and CDR2 as SMNVEV (reference sequence). The CDR3 has 14 amino acids. J gave up 7 bases and V 5 bases, and 7 bases lay outside the gene matches. The CDR3 protein is CASSGTGDFGGYTF. The CDR3 DNA reads TGTGCCAGCAGTGGGACAGGGGATTTTGGTGGCTACACCTTC.

In regard to this clone: This sample also contains other DNA sequences that code for the same CDR3. This chain links TRBV7-9 with TRBJ1-5, with 8 bases identical to TRBD1. V lost 1 base to trimming and J lost 2 bases; unmatched junction nucleotides: 1. The CDR3 contains 15 residues. Germline CDR1 is SEHNR and CDR2 is FQNEAQ (reference sequence). DNA of the CDR3: TGTGCCAGCAGCTTAGACAGGGGGGGCAATCAGCCCCAGCATTTT. The encoded protein is CASSLDRGGNQPQHF.

This chain connects TRBV29-1 to TRBJ2-7, with D tentatively TRBD2 (5 bases). CDR3 length: 13 amino acids. V dropped 4 bases and J dropped 0 bases, with 10 bases sitting between them. The germline CDR1 and CDR2 sequences are SQVTM and ANQGSEA. CDR3 nucleotides: TGCAGCGTTGTGAGGGATCTCTCCTACGAGCAGTACTTC. Amino acid sequence: CSVVRDLSYEQYF.

The chain is built from TRBV2 and TRBJ1-6; TRBD1 matches at 7 bases. Germline V lookup: CDR1 SNHLY, CDR2 FYNNEI. CDR3 size: 18 residues. V shed 6 bases, J shed 0 bases, and the junction held 11 bases outside the gene matches. CDR3 region: CASRGGQRRLSYNSPLHF. CDR3 nucleotides: TGTGCCAGCAGGGGGGGACAGCGTCGACTCTCCTATAATTCACCCCTCCACTTT.

This clone was counted only a few times. The V call is TRBV5-8, the J call TRBJ1-2, with TRBD1 identical over 8 bases. Germline-derived CDR1 and CDR2 are SGHTS and YDEGEE. Trimming removed 9 bases from V and 4 bases from J; junction bases left unmatched: 5. The CDR3 sequence is 12 residues long. CDR3 DNA sequence: TGTGCCAACCAGGGGGCTAGCTATGGCTACACCTTC. Amino acid sequence: CANQGASYGYTF.

The chain employs TRBV29-1 and TRBJ2-1; TRBD1 agrees at 7 bases. The germline gives CDR1 SQVTM, CDR2 ANQGSEA. Trimming took 8 bases from V and 1 from J; bases not matched to a gene: 11. CDR3 size: 15 residues. In nucleotides, the CDR3 is TGCAGCATGACTCCACAGACAGGGTCCTACAATGAGCAGTTCTTC. It codes for CSMTPQTGSYNEQFF.

This chain links TRBV5-6 with TRBJ2-2; D possibly corresponds to TRBD2 (6 bases). With 4 bases removed from V and 2 bases from J, the gap between germline ends came to 12 bases. The CDR3 is made up of 15 amino acids. CDR1 SGHDT and CDR2 YYEEEE come from the germline V gene. CDR3 sequence (DNA): TGTGCCAGCAGCCCGGGACTGATTAACACCGGGGAGCTGTTTTTT. Protein product: CASSPGLINTGELFF.

The chain carries TRBV2 and TRBJ1-3; D not certain. CDR3 size: 14 residues. V shed 2 bases and J shed 0 bases, with 5 bases lying between them. The germline gives CDR1 SNHLY, CDR2 FYNNEI. The DNA of the CDR3 is TGTGCCAGCAGTGAATCCCGCTCTGGAAACACCATATATTTT. Amino acids: CASSESRSGNTIYF.